This TCR beta chain is from a study of blood T cell repertoires in COVID-19. Assay: immunoSEQ multiplex PCR; the TCRdb copy retains only in-frame clones and omits some. Of over 250,000 clones in the sample, 75% to 95% are singletons; the top ten hold 1% to 1.3%. The V end lost 2 bases, the J end lost 6 bases, and 8 bases lay between the germline ends. This CDR3 region has 14 residues. CDR1 SGHTA and CDR2 FQGNSA come from the germline V gene. The V gene is TRBV7-2, the J gene TRBJ1-6; D is ambiguous. The source is a woman under 40 who had recovered from COVID-19. Input material: PBMCs or T cells enriched from blood (not recorded which). CDR3 sequence: CASSLQIRNSPLHF. In DNA, the CDR3 is TGTGCCAGCAGCTTACAGATCCGTAATTCACCCCTCCACTTT.